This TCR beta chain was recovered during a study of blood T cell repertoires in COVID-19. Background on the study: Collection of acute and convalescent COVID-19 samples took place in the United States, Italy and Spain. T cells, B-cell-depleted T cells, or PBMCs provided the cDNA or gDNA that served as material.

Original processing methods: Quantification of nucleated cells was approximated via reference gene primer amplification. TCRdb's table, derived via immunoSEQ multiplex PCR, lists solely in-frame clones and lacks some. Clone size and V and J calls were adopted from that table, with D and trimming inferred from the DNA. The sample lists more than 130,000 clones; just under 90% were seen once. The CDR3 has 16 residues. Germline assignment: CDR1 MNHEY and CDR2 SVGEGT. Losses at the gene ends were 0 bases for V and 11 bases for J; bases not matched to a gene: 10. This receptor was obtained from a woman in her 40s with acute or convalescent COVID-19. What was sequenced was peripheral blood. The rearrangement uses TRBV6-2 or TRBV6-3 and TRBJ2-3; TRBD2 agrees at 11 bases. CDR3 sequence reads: CASSYSIAGGPAGQYF. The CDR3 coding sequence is TGTGCCAGCAGTTACTCAATAGCGGGAGGGCCGGCAGGGCAGTATTTT.